These T cell receptor beta chains were read from a single sample in a study of monozygotic twins with inflammatory bowel disease. TCRdb reprocessed the 5' RACE reads and reports one entry per CDR3 protein, with no DNA. Here the sample table reports 160,000 or so distinct CDR3 sequences. The sample was blood. The receptors stem from a human donor with ulcerative colitis or Crohn's disease, or a healthy co-twin of an affected twin (not recorded which). Each CDR3 is given with its conserved first and last residue.

V: TRBV11-3
J: TRBJ2-2
CDR3: CASSLEVWGQGTGELFF

V: TRBV20-1
J: TRBJ2-7
CDR3: CSAWRPVLNEQYF

V: TRBV29-1
J: TRBJ2-2
CDR3: CSVESNGRSDELFF

V: TRBV5-1
J: TRBJ2-5
CDR3: CASSLVLRGTQYF

V: TRBV5-6
J: TRBJ2-7
CDR3: CASSPDHNRASEYF

V: TRBV7-2
J: TRBJ2-4
CDR3: CASSLIQRSAKNIQYF

V: TRBV20-1
J: TRBJ1-6
CDR3: CSARNRSFSPLHF

V: TRBV7-9
J: TRBJ1-2
CDR3: CASSLVGGYGYTF

V: TRBV27
J: TRBJ2-5
CDR3: CASSLRGGGLQETQYF

V: TRBV4-3
J: TRBJ1-2
CDR3: CASSQDGTAVGGYTF

V: TRBV6-2/TRBV6-3
J: TRBJ1-2
CDR3: CASSYSIGEINYGYTF

V: TRBV6-2/TRBV6-3
J: TRBJ2-1
CDR3: CASTSGGGRNEQFF

V: TRBV12-3/TRBV12-4
J: TRBJ1-4
CDR3: CASSLGATGREKLFF

V: TRBV5-1
J: TRBJ2-5
CDR3: CASSFGQGQETQYF

V: TRBV5-1
J: TRBJ2-5
CDR3: CASSLRPGQGQETQYF

V: TRBV5-1
J: TRBJ2-7
CDR3: CASSYGQGTYEQYF

V: TRBV6-5
J: TRBJ2-1
CDR3: CASSPGTYNEQFF